Following are 28 T cell receptor beta chains from one sample sequenced in a study of T cell responses to AZD1222 COVID-19 vaccine. Method: immunoSEQ multiplex PCR; TCRdb's copy keeps in-frame clones and lacks some. The sample carries about 120,000 clones, about 90% recorded once. Sample: peripheral blood, taken on day 0 of AZD1222 vaccination. The source is an adult in good health.

This clone was detected only once. The chain joins TRBV9 to TRBJ1-1; D uncertain. This CDR3 has 13 amino acids. Trimming pared 0 bases from V and 0 bases from J, leaving 3 bases between. The germline gives CDR1 SGDLS, CDR2 YYNGEE. CDR3 loop: CASSVGMNTEAFF. CDR3 nucleotide sequence: TGTGCCAGCAGCGTAGGAATGAACACTGAAGCTTTCTTT.

The chain uses TRBV6-2 or TRBV6-3 and TRBJ1-6; weak D call: TRBD1 (6 bases). Trimming cost V 2 bases and J 10 bases, with 15 bases left between them. The CDR3 is made up of 15 amino acids. Germline CDR1 and CDR2: MNHEY and SVGEGT. The DNA of the CDR3 is TGTGCCAGCAGTTACGCCCAGGGGCCAGGATCACCCCTCCACTTT. Its translation: CASSYAQGPGSPLHF.

The chain links TRBV10-3 to TRBJ1-4, with D unclear. The V and J ends lost 10 bases and 0 bases respectively, with 12 bases between them. This CDR3 spans 14 amino acids. Per the germline V gene, CDR1 is ENHRY and CDR2 is SYGVKD. CDR3 nucleotides: TGTGCCACCCGGATCGGGCCAACTAATGAAAAACTGTTTTTT. Its translation: CATRIGPTNEKLFF.

This clone was seen a single time. This chain uses TRBV5-5 with TRBJ1-1, with D unresolved. CDR1 is SGHKS and CDR2 is YYEKEE in the germline V gene (reference sequence). Trimming shortened V by 1 base and J by 4 bases, and 11 bases separated the two germline ends. The CDR3 consists of 14 residues. The CDR3 protein is CASSLLSDGTEAFF. The CDR3 nucleotides read TGTGCCAGCAGCTTGTTGTCGGACGGCACTGAAGCTTTCTTT.

The chain uses TRBV19 and TRBJ1-3, with D possibly TRBD1 on 6 matching bases. The CDR3 contains 14 residues. V gave up 10 bases and J gave up 0 bases, with 13 bases separating them. Per the germline V gene, CDR1 is LNHDA and CDR2 is SQIVND (reference sequence). CDR3 loop: CATSTGSSGNTIYF. As DNA, the CDR3 is TGTGCCACCTCAACAGGGAGCTCTGGAAACACCATATATTTT.

The genes are TRBV23-1 and TRBJ1-4; no definite D call. TRBV23-1 qualifies as an ORF whose function is uncertain. There are 14 residues in the CDR3. The V end lost 5 bases, the J end lost 11 bases, and 18 bases lay between the germline ends. The CDR3 bases are TGCGCCAGCAGTTTTACAGCGTCTTTGAGGAAACTGTTTTTT. Amino acid sequence: CASSFTASLRKLFF.

J is TRBJ1-4 and V is TRBV7-9; 7 bases map to TRBD1. The CDR3 extends over 14 amino acids. V was pared by 5 bases and J by 4 bases, with 4 bases of the junction left unmatched. Germline assignment: CDR1 SEHNR and CDR2 FQNEAQ (reference sequence). The CDR3 reads CASSKGQNNEKLFF. In DNA form, the CDR3 reads TGTGCCAGCAGCAAGGGACAGAATAATGAAAAACTGTTTTTT.

This clone occurred once. V gene TRBV5-1 combines with J gene TRBJ1-3; D gene ambiguous. Germline CDR1 SGHRS, CDR2 YFSETQ. Trimming took 0 bases from V and 0 from J, leaving 1 base between them. The CDR3 is 13 amino acids. CDR3 region: CASSLDSGNTIYF. The CDR3 region has the DNA TGCGCCAGCAGCTTGGACTCTGGAAACACCATATATTTT.

The V and J genes are TRBV28 and TRBJ1-1; TRBD1 matches at 12 bases. V trimming: 5 bases; J trimming: 6 bases; junction bases outside the gene matches: 4. The CDR3 contains 14 residues. CDR1 and CDR2 (germline): MDHEN, SYDVKM. The CDR3 sequence is CASSPGQGAAEAFF. CDR3 bases: TGTGCCAGCAGTCCGGGACAGGGGGCTGCTGAAGCTTTCTTT.

The V and J genes are TRBV12-3 or TRBV12-4 and TRBJ1-5, with D hard to call. V was clipped by 2 bases and J by 8 bases, with 7 bases between them. This CDR3 has 12 amino acids. CDR3 sequence reads: CASSLTGEPQHF. The CDR3 DNA sequence: TGTGCCAGCAGTTTAACTGGGGAGCCCCAGCATTTT.

V gene TRBV7-9 combines with J gene TRBJ1-5; tentatively, D is TRBD1 (6 bases). The CDR3 is 15 residues long. Germline assignment: CDR1 SEHNR and CDR2 FQNEAQ (reference sequence). Between the trimmed V and J ends, which lost 5 bases and 0 bases, there was a span of 11 bases. The CDR3 here is CASSLGTHSNQPQHF. The CDR3 nucleotides are TGTGCCAGCAGCCTGGGGACACATAGCAATCAGCCCCAGCATTTT. Combining the CDR3 with reference TRBV7-9 and TRBJ1-5 gives the whole variable domain DTGVSQNPRHKITKRGQNVTFRCDPISEHNRLYWYRQTLGQGPEFLTYFQNEAQLEKSRLLSDRFSAERPKGSFSTLEIQRTEQGDSAMYLCASSLGTHSNQPQHFGDGTRLSIL.

V usage is TRBV5-8 and J usage is TRBJ2-5, with 12 nucleotides matching TRBD2. V lost 4 bases to trimming and J lost 5 bases; unmatched junction nucleotides: 6. The CDR3 spans 15 residues. Per germline, CDR1 SGHTS and CDR2 YDEGEE. In DNA form, the CDR3 reads TGTGCCAGCAGCCTAGCGGGAGGGCCACGGGAGACCCAGTACTTC. The encoded protein is CASSLAGGPRETQYF.

The V call is TRBV6-5, the J call TRBJ1-1; D not resolved. CDR3 size: 14 residues. V was shortened by 6 bases and J by 1 base, with 12 bases between the two germline ends. Germline-derived CDR1 and CDR2 are MNHEY and SVGAGI. The CDR3 nucleotides are TGTGCCAGCAGACCCTCGCAGGAGAACACTGAAGCTTTCTTT. Protein sequence: CASRPSQENTEAFF.

V is TRBV6-5 and J is TRBJ2-7; 7 positions agree with TRBD1. J gave up 1 base and V 2 bases, and 8 bases lay outside the gene matches. The germline V gene has CDR1 MNHEY and CDR2 SVGAGI. The CDR3 length is 16 residues. The CDR3 DNA is TGTGCCAGCAGTTACGAGAGACAGGGATTATCCTACGAGCAGTACTTC. As protein: CASSYERQGLSYEQYF.

The chain recombines TRBV2 with TRBJ2-7; D might be TRBD2 (6 bases). From germline, CDR1 is SNHLY and CDR2 FYNNEI. Trimming left V 5 bases short and J 2 bases short, with 13 bases between. The CDR3 is 14 amino acids. The CDR3 DNA reads TGTGCCAGCAGTCTGGCGGGGAATCCCTACGAGCAGTACTTC. It is translated as CASSLAGNPYEQYF.

The rearrangement links TRBV5-8 to TRBJ2-4; the match to TRBD2 covers 8 bases. J lost 8 bases, V lost 4 bases, and 8 bases had no gene match. The germline V gene encodes CDR1 SGHTS and CDR2 YDEGEE. This CDR3 spans 14 amino acids. For the CDR3, the DNA is TGTGCCAGCAGCGTCCGGGCCGGGGGGGACATTCAGTACTTC. Amino acids: CASSVRAGGDIQYF.

This clone was detected once. The J gene is TRBJ2-5, the V gene TRBV5-1; D gene ambiguous. The CDR3 has 13 amino acids. CDR1 SGHRS and CDR2 YFSETQ come from the germline V gene. Trimming shortened V by 0 bases and J by 3 bases, and 6 bases separated the two germline ends. DNA for the CDR3: TGCGCCAGCAGCTTGGTGGCAGAAGAGACCCAGTACTTC. Translated: CASSLVAEETQYF.

The chain has TRBV15 and TRBJ2-5, with D perhaps matching TRBD1 or TRBD2 (5 bases each). Germline V gene lookup returns CDR1 LNHNV and CDR2 YYDKDF (reference sequence). Trimming cost V 0 bases and J 5 bases, with 13 bases left between them. The CDR3 has 15 residues. The CDR3 sequence: CATSRDRGLGETQYF. The CDR3 region has the DNA TGTGCCACCAGCAGAGATCGGGGCCTTGGGGAGACCCAGTACTTC.

The rearrangement links TRBV27 to TRBJ1-2; D perhaps matches TRBD1 (6 bases). The CDR3 contains 14 residues. V lost 4 bases to trimming and J lost 7 bases, with 16 bases between them. Germline CDR1 and CDR2: MNHEY and SMNVEV (reference sequence). In DNA, the CDR3 is TGTGCCAGCAGTTACCCACGGGGGGCGCGTGGCTACACCTTC. Translated: CASSYPRGARGYTF.

The V call is TRBV30, the J call TRBJ1-5; 7 positions agree with TRBD1. The CDR3 is 13 amino acids. Trimming removed 1 base from V and 6 bases from J; junction bases left unmatched: 3. Per germline, CDR1 GTSNPN and CDR2 SVGIG (reference sequence). The CDR3 loop reads CAWSEGGRQPQHF. The CDR3 nucleotides read TGTGCCTGGAGTGAAGGGGGCCGTCAGCCCCAGCATTTT.

V is TRBV10-1 and J is TRBJ2-3; D gene unclear. Trimming pared 3 bases from V and 2 bases from J, leaving 9 bases between. This CDR3 contains 14 residues. Germline loops: CDR1 WNHNN, CDR2 SYGVQD (reference sequence). CDR3 nucleotides: TGCGCCAGCAGTGAAAGGCAGAACACAGATACGCAGTATTTT. Its translation is CASSERQNTDTQYF.

The chain employs TRBV13 and TRBJ1-1, with a tentative D call TRBD1 (6 bases). There are 19 residues in the CDR3. Trimming left V 5 bases short and J 3 bases short, with 28 bases between. From germline, CDR1 is PRHDT and CDR2 FYEKMQ (reference sequence). CDR3 in amino acids: CASSDWSSKWDTRDTEAFF. DNA for the CDR3: TGTGCCAGCAGCGACTGGTCCTCAAAGTGGGACACAAGAGACACTGAAGCTTTCTTT.

The rearrangement links TRBV7-2 to TRBJ1-4; D remains unclear. This CDR3 has 15 amino acids. The ends were cut back, 3 bases at V and 5 bases at J, with 13 bases in the middle. Looked up from germline, CDR1 is SGHTA and CDR2 is FQGNSA. CDR3 DNA: TGTGCCAGCAGCTTGTCATCAGGCCTCAATGAAAAACTGTTTTTT. It specifies CASSLSSGLNEKLFF.

The V gene is TRBV6-5, the J gene TRBJ1-5, with TRBD1 matching 8 bases. The V gene end was trimmed by 5 bases and the J gene end by 6 bases; junction bases not matched to a gene: 9. The CDR3 length is 15 residues. Per the germline V gene, CDR1 is MNHEY and CDR2 is SVGAGI. In DNA, the CDR3 is TGTGCCAGCAGTCGGGCAGGGGGCTATAGTCAGCCCCAGCATTTT. It encodes CASSRAGGYSQPQHF.

This clone was detected only a few times. The CDR3 reads CASSLAGNQPQHF. The CDR3 nucleotides are TGTGCCAGCAGTTTAGCAGGGAATCAGCCCCAGCATTTT. This chain links TRBV12-3 or TRBV12-4 with TRBJ1-5, with D hard to call. Trimming took off 0 bases at V and 4 bases at J, with 4 bases between the two ends. The CDR3 consists of 13 residues.

The V gene is TRBV7-9, the J gene TRBJ2-1, with D maybe TRBD1 (5 bases). The germline CDR1 and CDR2 sequences are SEHNR and FQNEAQ (reference sequence). V was cut by 1 base and J by 7 bases, with 11 bases left in between. The CDR3 consists of 14 residues. The CDR3: CASSLVREGNEQFF. CDR3 DNA sequence: TGTGCCAGCAGCTTAGTCAGGGAAGGGAATGAGCAGTTCTTC. The entire variable domain, with the rest obtained from reference TRBV7-9 and TRBJ2-1, is as follows: DTGVSQNPRHKITKRGQNVTFRCDPISEHNRLYWYRQTLGQGPEFLTYFQNEAQLEKSRLLSDRFSAERPKGSFSTLEIQRTEQGDSAMYLCASSLVREGNEQFFGPGTRLTVL.

The chain carries TRBV3-1 (or the pseudogene TRBV3-2) and TRBJ1-2; D remains unclear. Germline V gives CDR1 LGHDT, CDR2 YNNKEL (reference sequence). The CDR3 sequence is 13 residues long. Between the trimmed V and J ends, which lost 2 bases and 7 bases, there was a span of 11 bases. The CDR3 DNA sequence: TGTGCCAGCAGCCAATACCGCACCAGTGGCTACACCTTC. It codes for CASSQYRTSGYTF.

This clone is a singleton in its sample. This same CDR3 is encoded by further DNA sequences in the sample. The gene calls are TRBV30 and TRBJ2-7; TRBD1 matches at 7 bases. The CDR3 totals 12 residues. Per the germline V gene, CDR1 is GTSNPN and CDR2 is SVGIG (reference sequence). With V trimmed by 4 bases and J by 1 base, 1 base remained unmatched. The CDR3 here is CAWKQGSYEQYF. Here the CDR3 DNA reads TGTGCCTGGAAACAGGGGTCCTACGAGCAGTACTTC.